Following are 4 T cell receptor beta chains from one sample sequenced in a study of response to subunit inactivated influenza vaccine (dated by TCRdb to about 2018). The library was made by RT-PCR. Sequencing was performed on an Illumina HiSeq 2500. TCRdb reran the public reads through fastp at Q25 and MiXCR, keeping productive beta chains. Entries are consolidated by CDR3 protein sequence, retaining the most common genes and DNA. For this sample the table gives approximately 310,000 distinct CDR3 sequences, of which around a fifth were detected only once. Clones ranked in the top ten supply 10% of the sample. The specimen comprised PBMCs from blood, sampled 21 months after vaccination. The receptors originated from a man in his fifties or sixties who received an inactivated influenza vaccine. Donor details come from another sample of the same person, matched by shared clones.

In its sample, this clonotype was seen a few times. The gene calls are TRBV19 and TRBJ2-7, with 11 bases matching TRBD1. Germline-derived CDR1 and CDR2 are LNHDA and SQIVND (reference sequence). The ends lost 4 bases at V and 2 bases at J; junction bases unmatched: 7. This CDR3 comprises 16 residues. This chain's CDR3 is CASSSSPGQGAYEQYF. As DNA, the CDR3 is TGTGCCAGTAGTAGTTCTCCGGGACAGGGGGCCTACGAGCAGTACTTC.

The chain employs TRBV7-8 and TRBJ2-3, with 8 bases lining up with TRBD2. CDR3 size: 18 residues. The germline V gene has CDR1 SGHVS and CDR2 FQNEAQ. V was pared by 5 bases and J by 3 bases, with 16 bases of the junction left unmatched. The CDR3 loop reads CASSHLAGLERWTDTQYF. In nucleotides, the CDR3 is TGTGCCAGCAGCCACTTAGCGGGGTTAGAGAGGTGGACAGATACGCAGTATTTT.

This clonotype was observed a handful of times. The gene calls are TRBV21-1 and TRBJ1-5; TRBD1, as called in the table, went unchecked against the DNA. TRBV21-1 is a pseudogene locus. This CDR3 has 13 residues. The chain's CDR3 is CASGDRKDQPQHF. CDR3 DNA: TGTGCCAGCGGCGACAGAAAAGACCAGCCCCAGCATTTT.

At least ten counts were recorded for this clonotype. This chain links TRBV18 with TRBJ1-5; 12 nucleotides align to TRBD1. CDR3 length: 16 residues. V dropped 3 bases and J dropped 6; count of bases not matched to a gene: 6. The V gene's germline CDR1 is KGHSH and CDR2 LQKENI. The CDR3 DNA follows: TGTGCCAGCTCACCTCGGGACAGGGGGCAGGGTCAGCCCCAGCATTTT. This encodes CASSPRDRGQGQPQHF.